Sequencing of this T cell receptor beta chain was carried out in a study of T cell repertoires in cytomegalovirus infection. TCRdb re-derived calls from the reads in MiXCR, one entry per CDR3 protein. The data show over 450,000 distinct CDR3 sequences, with about 10% seen just once and more than 8.5% held by the top ten. V lost 5 bases to trimming and J lost 3 bases, with 14 bases between them. Per the germline V gene, CDR1 is SGHVS and CDR2 is FQNEAQ. There are 14 residues in the CDR3. The sample holds many counts of this clonotype. The specimen sequenced was PBMCs. The chain combines TRBV7-8 with TRBJ2-7; a possible D gene is TRBD1 (6 bases). The sequence derives from a human donor in good health (CMV status not recorded). Some clones in this sample may be carry-over from other donors' samples. This chain's CDR3 is CASSPIRQVYEQYF. For the CDR3, the DNA is TGTGCCAGCAGCCCCATTCGACAGGTCTACGAGCAGTACTTC.